There are many counts of the clone carrying this T cell receptor beta chain. What it recognizes is unknown. Trimming cost V 10 bases and J 0 bases; bases outside gene matches: 5. In germline, CDR1 is MNHNY, CDR2 SVGAGI (reference sequence). This CDR3 has 15 amino acids. Into CD45RA+ naive and CD45RA-negative memory subsets, the CD4+ cells were split. This sample was included in a study of shared clonotypes between healthy human individuals. Whole-study findings and limits: A handful of donors had 5% to 6% of their naive CD4 clonotypes in common. Naive subsets generally exceeded memory subsets in estimated richness.

In the original processing: Filtering differed because ImmunoSEQ produced junction-only sequences that carried no quality scores. Assay: immunoSEQ multiplex PCR; the TCRdb copy retains only in-frame clones and omits some. From that table come the V and J calls and clone size; the DNA was used to work out D and trimming. Among about 2 million clones listed, 85% to 95% were seen once. The TCR sequence derives from a man aged 18 to 29 in good health. The specimen sequenced was naive CD4+ T cells sorted from blood. Subset in this sample: CD45RA+ positively selected. This chain uses TRBV6-6 with TRBJ1-4, with TRBD1 identical over 10 bases. The CDR3 loop reads CATRTGGSTNEKLFF. The DNA for the CDR3 is TGTGCCACCAGGACAGGGGGTTCAACTAATGAAAAACTGTTTTTT.